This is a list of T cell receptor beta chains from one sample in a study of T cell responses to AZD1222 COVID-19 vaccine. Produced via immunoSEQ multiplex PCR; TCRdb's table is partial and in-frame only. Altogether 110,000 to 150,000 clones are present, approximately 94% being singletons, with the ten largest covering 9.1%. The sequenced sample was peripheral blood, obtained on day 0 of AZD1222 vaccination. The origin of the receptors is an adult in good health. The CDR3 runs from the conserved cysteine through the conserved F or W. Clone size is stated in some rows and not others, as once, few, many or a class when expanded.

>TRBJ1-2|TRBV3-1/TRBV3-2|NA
CASSQERQSYGYTF
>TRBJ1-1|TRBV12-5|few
CASGLVNTEAFF
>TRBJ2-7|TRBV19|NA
CASSMKSGSYEQYF
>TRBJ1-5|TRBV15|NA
CATSRARGGQPQHF
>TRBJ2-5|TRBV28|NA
CASSHNKETQYF
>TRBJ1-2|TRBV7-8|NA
CASSLNLHGLTGDGYTF
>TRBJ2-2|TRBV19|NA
CASRNVGTGNGGELFF
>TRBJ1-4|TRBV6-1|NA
CASSEAGLIGNEKLFF
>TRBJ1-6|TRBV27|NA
CASTPGGPYNSPLHF
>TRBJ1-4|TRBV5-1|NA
CASSSPGTNEKLFF
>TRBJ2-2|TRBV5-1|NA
CASSLERGGPTGELFF
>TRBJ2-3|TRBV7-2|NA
CASSLVSGGNTDTQYF
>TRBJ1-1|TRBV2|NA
CASSEGQDTEAFF
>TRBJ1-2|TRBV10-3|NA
CAISESQRSVYGYTF
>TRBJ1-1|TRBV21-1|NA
CASSKEGQGGTEAFF
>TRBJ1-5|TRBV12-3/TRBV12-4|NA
CASREDYNQPQHF
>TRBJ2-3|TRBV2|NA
CASDPSGGDTDTQYF
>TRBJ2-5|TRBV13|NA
CASSFSSGGAQYF
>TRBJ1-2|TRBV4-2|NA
CASSQDRDMNGYTF
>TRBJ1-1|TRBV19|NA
CAIRGGRAEAFF
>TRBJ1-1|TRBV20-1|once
CSASSYSNTEAFF
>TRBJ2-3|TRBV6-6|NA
CASSPTPAYTDTQYF
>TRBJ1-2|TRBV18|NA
CASSPRPRTTDGYTF
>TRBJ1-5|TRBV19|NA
CASRERYSNQPQHF
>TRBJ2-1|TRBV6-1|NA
CASSEAVRQLSDEQFF
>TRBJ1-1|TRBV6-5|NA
CASRLRGDGTEAFF
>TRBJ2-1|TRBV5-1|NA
CASSLRGLTYNEQFF
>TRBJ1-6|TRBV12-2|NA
CASRFRGRSPLHF
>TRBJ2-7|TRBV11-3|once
CASSLETPLSYEQYF
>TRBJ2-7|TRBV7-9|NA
CASSFGTPDEQYF
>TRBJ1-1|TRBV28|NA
CASSEGGKRPFF
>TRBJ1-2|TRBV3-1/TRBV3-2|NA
CASSLRQGRTGGYTF
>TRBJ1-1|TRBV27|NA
CASSLSGAGSEAFF
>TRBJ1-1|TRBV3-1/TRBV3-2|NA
CASSQGTEAFF
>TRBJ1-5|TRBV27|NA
CASSLSEGRHQPQHF
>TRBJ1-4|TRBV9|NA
CASSVTAGGSGKLFF
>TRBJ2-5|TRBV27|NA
CASSSLRDSKETQYF
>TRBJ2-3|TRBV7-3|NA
CASSLAGGFDTQYF
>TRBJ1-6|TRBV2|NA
CASSERPTGLHF
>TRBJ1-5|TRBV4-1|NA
CASSHPRAGGADQPQHF
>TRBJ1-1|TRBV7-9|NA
CASSPEARKAFF
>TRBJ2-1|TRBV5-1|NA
CASSSLAGGNEQFF
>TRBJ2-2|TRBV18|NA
CASSINDNTGELFF
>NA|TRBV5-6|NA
CASSFLGGAYNEQFF
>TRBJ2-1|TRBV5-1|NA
CASSLSSGGYNEQFF
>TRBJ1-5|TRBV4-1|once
CASSQIIGRNQPQHF
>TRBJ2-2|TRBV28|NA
CASSRRRGQDTGELFF
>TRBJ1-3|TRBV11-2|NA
CASSSGRYSGNTIYF
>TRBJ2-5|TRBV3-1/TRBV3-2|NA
CASGIRGGQETQYF
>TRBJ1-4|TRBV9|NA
CASSVAEGDNEKLFF